This TCR beta chain was profiled in a study of persistence of HIV-infected CD4 T cells. On this clone itself: No antigen is known for it.

The immunoSEQ assay was version 4, run in survey mode. TCRdb's table, derived via immunoSEQ multiplex PCR, lists solely in-frame clones and lacks some. This table has 64,000 or so clones, more than 70% appearing once. The CDR3 contains 15 residues. CDR1 and CDR2 from the germline V gene are SGHNT and YENEEA. V was cut by 4 bases and J by 0 bases, with 10 bases left in between. Overlapping HIV-1 Gag 15-mer peptides at 0.85 to 1 ug per peptide per mL were used. Sorted nonresponding memory CD4+ T cells were CD40L-negative, CD69-negative, CD45RO-high. The chain combines TRBV11-3 with TRBJ2-4; D unclear. This receptor was identified in an adult man with HIV who was CMV-seropositive. The specimen was CD4+ T cells sorted from PBMCs after 18-hour stimulation, collected from a patient who received antiretroviral therapy. CDR3 loop: CASSSGFAAKNIQYF. CDR3 DNA: TGTGCCAGCAGCTCGGGCTTCGCAGCCAAAAACATTCAGTACTTC.